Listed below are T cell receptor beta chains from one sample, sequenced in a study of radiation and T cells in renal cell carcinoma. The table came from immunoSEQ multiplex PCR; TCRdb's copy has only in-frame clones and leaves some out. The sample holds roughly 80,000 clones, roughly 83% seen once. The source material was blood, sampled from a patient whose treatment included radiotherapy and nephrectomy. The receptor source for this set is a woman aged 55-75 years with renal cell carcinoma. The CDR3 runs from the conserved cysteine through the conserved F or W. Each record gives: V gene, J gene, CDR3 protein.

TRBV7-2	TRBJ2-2	CASSSSGGTTGELFF
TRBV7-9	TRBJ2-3	CASSFVHLTDTQYF
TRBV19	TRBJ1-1	CASGYGVMNTEAFF
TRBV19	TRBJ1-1	CASMVELNTEAFF
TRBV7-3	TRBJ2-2	CASSLTRDRGDTGELFF
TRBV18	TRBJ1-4	CASSPAITEKLFF
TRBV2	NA	CASSEGHLRYEQYF
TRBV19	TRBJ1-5	CASNSMGWSQPQHF
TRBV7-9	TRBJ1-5	CASSLDWGDQPQHF
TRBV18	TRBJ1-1	CASSPPRGSSTEAFF
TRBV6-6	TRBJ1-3	CASSQGASGNTIYF
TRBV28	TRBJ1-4	CASSFGKHNEKLFF
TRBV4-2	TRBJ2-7	CASSQKQDRTTYEQYF
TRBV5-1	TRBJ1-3	CASSSDGRPYSGNTIYF
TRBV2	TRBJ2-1	CASSFDSLNEQFF
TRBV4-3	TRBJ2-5	CASSQVQGLRETQYF
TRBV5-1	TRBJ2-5	CASSPEGTSGTQETQYF
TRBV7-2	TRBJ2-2	CASSPQTGGALTGELFF
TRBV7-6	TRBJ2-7	CASSHRLDEQYF
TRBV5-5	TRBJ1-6	CASSFAAEGSPLHF
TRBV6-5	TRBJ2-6	CASISPSGANVLTF
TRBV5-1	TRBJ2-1	CASSLGSGLSYNEQFF
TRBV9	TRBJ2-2	CASSVALVLASGELFF
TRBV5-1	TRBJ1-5	CASSPQGGVQPQHF
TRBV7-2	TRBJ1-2	CASSPGQGAWGYTF
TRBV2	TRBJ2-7	CASSEDYEQYF